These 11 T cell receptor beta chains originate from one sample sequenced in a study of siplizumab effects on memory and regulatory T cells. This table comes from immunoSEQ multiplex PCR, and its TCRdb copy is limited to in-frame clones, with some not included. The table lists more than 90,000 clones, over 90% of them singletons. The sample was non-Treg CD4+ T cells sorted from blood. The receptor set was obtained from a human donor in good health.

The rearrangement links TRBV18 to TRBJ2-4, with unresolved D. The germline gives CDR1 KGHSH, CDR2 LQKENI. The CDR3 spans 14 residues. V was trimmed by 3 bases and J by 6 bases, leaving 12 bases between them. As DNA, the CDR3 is TGTGCCAGCTCACCCCCCGATCCCGGAAACATTCAGTACTTC. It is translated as CASSPPDPGNIQYF.

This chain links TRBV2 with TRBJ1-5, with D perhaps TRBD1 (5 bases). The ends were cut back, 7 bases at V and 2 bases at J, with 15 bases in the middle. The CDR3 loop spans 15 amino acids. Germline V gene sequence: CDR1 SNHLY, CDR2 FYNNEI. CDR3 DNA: TGTGCCAGCAATCCAGGGATAAGAGGCAATCAGCCCCAGCATTTT. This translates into CASNPGIRGNQPQHF.

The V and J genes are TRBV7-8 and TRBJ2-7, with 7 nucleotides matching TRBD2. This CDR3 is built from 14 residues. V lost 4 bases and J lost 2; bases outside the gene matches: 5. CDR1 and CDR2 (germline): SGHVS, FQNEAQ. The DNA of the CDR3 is TGTGCCAGCAGCTCTAGAGCGGGAACCTACGAGCAGTACTTC. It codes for CASSSRAGTYEQYF.

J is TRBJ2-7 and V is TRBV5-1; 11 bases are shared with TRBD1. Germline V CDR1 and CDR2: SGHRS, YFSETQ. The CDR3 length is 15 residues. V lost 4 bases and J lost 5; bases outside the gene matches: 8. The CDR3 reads CASSIKGQGVNEQYF. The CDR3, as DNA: TGCGCCAGCAGCATAAAGGGACAGGGGGTGAACGAGCAGTACTTC. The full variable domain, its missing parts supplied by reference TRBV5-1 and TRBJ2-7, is KAGVTQTPRYLIKTRGQQVTLSCSPISGHRSVSWYQQTPGQGLQFLFEYFSETQRNKGNFPGRFSGRQFSNSRSEMNVSTLELGDSALYLCASSIKGQGVNEQYFGPGTRLTVT.

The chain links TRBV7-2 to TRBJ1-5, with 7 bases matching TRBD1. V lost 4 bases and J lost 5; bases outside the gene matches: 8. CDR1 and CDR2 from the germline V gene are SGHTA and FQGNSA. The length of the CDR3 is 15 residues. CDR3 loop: CASSSGQAVDQPQHF. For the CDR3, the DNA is TGTGCCAGCAGCTCAGGACAGGCGGTGGATCAGCCCCAGCATTTT.

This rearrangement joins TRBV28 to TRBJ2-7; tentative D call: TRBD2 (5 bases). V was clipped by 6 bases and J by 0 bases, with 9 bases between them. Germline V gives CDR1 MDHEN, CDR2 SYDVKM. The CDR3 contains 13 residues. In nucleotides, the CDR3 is TGTGCCAGCAGGCTGGGGAGCTCCTACGAGCAGTACTTC. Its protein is CASRLGSSYEQYF.

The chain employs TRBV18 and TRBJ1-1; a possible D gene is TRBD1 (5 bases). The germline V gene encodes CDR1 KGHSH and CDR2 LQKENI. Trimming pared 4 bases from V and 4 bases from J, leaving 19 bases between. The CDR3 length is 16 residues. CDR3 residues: CASSQNQGGDLTEAFF. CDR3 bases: TGTGCCAGCTCACAGAACCAGGGCGGTGATCTCACTGAAGCTTTCTTT.

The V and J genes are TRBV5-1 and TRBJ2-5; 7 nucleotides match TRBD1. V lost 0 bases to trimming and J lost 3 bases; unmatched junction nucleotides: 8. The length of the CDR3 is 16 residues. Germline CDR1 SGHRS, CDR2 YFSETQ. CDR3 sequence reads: CASSLAPSGTEETQYF. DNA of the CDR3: TGCGCCAGCAGCTTGGCCCCCTCCGGGACAGAAGAGACCCAGTACTTC.

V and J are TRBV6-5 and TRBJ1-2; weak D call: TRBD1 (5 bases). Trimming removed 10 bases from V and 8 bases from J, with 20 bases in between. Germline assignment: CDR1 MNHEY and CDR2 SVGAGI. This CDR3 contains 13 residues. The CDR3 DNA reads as TGTGCCACCAGGAGGGACCGCCGAGGGGGCTACACCTTC. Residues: CATRRDRRGGYTF.

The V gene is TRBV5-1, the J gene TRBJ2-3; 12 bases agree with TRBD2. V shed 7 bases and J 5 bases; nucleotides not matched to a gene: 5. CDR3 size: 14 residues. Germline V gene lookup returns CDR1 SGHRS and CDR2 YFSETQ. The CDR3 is CASQRLAGEDTQYF. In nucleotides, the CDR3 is TGCGCCAGCCAAAGACTAGCGGGAGAAGATACGCAGTATTTT.

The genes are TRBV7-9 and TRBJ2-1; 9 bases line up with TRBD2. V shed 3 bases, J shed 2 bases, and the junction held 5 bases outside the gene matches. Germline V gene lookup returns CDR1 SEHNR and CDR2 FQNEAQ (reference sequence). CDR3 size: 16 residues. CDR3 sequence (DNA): TGTGCCAGCAGCTTGGTGACTAGCGGACCCTACAATGAGCAGTTCTTC. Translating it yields CASSLVTSGPYNEQFF.